This T cell receptor (beta chain) was identified during a study of cytomegalovirus exposure and HLA in healthy donors. Broader study findings: Rarity marked most TCR sequences, yet some public TCRs occurred in many donors. Clusters of TCRs from the first cohort tended to co-occur in the roughly 120 validation repertoires (as a later analysis found). Cytomegalovirus status, reportedly, was diagnosed with high specificity and sensitivity by the classifier.

Clones were read by immunoSEQ multiplex PCR, and TCRdb kept only the in-frame ones, dropping some. Of about 160,000 clones listed, around 96% are singletons. A note on this clone: What it recognizes is unknown.

This CDR3 is built from 15 residues. V was clipped by 9 bases and J by 4 bases; unmatched bases: 8. CDR1 is LNHDA and CDR2 is SQIVND in the germline V gene (reference sequence). V and J are TRBV19 and TRBJ1-5; TRBD1 agrees at 11 bases. The sequenced material came from PBMCs. This sequence was found in a woman between 18 and 29 years old in good health and CMV-seronegative. DNA of the CDR3: TGTGCCAGCCAAAACCGGGACAGGGGGAATCAGCCCCAGCATTTT. Its translation is CASQNRDRGNQPQHF.